The next 9 T cell receptor beta chains were all read from a single sample in a study of blood T cell repertoires in COVID-19. Some clones are missing from TCRdb's copy, which holds only in-frame ones; the method was immunoSEQ multiplex PCR. The table lists about 170,000 clones, 84% of them singletons. Sequencing was done on a sample of peripheral blood. The source of these receptors is a human donor with acute or convalescent COVID-19. The donor label of this sample is uncertain.

V and J are TRBV5-1 and TRBJ2-7, with a possible D match to TRBD1 (5 bases). V gave up 0 bases and J gave up 2 bases, with 18 bases separating them. Germline V gene lookup returns CDR1 SGHRS and CDR2 YFSETQ. This CDR3 has 17 residues. The CDR3 region is CASSLASDKVPTYEQYF. The CDR3 bases are TGCGCCAGCAGCTTGGCCTCGGACAAAGTGCCCACCTACGAGCAGTACTTC.

V and J are TRBV29-1 and TRBJ1-6; weak D call: TRBD1 (5 bases). The CDR3 totals 16 residues. Germline CDR1 reads SQVTM; CDR2 reads ANQGSEA. The V end was cut by 4 bases, the J end by 7 bases, with 20 bases between. CDR3 residues: CSVATTRGGRNSPLHF. Here the CDR3 DNA reads TGCAGCGTTGCAACCACTCGGGGGGGAAGGAATTCACCCCTCCACTTT.

This chain connects TRBV7-9 to TRBJ1-2; TRBD1 is a possible D gene (6 bases). Per germline, CDR1 SEHNR and CDR2 FQNEAQ (reference sequence). The CDR3 is 14 amino acids. The V gene lost 5 bases and the J gene lost 3 bases, with 13 bases spanning the gap. CDR3 nucleotides: TGTGCCAGCAGCCCCGGGGACAAACACTATGGCTACACCTTC. Translation: CASSPGDKHYGYTF.

The V call is TRBV6-6, the J call TRBJ2-7; D not certain. The CDR3 has 13 amino acids. The germline V and J ends were trimmed by 0 bases and 3 bases, with 6 bases remaining between them. Germline V gene data show CDR1 as MNHNY and CDR2 as SVGAGI (reference sequence). This CDR3 reads CASSYSAGYEQYF. The DNA of the CDR3 is TGTGCCAGCAGTTACTCCGCAGGCTACGAGCAGTACTTC.

This chain connects TRBV5-1 to TRBJ2-1; the match to TRBD2 covers 8 bases. This CDR3 has 15 amino acids. V gave up 3 bases and J gave up 6 bases; unmatched junction bases: 8. Germline assignment: CDR1 SGHRS and CDR2 YFSETQ. The DNA for the CDR3 is TGCGCCAGCAGCTATAGAGCGGGGGAAGGCAATGAGCAGTTCTTC. Amino acid sequence: CASSYRAGEGNEQFF. The full variable domain, its missing parts supplied by reference TRBV5-1 and TRBJ2-1, is KAGVTQTPRYLIKTRGQQVTLSCSPISGHRSVSWYQQTPGQGLQFLFEYFSETQRNKGNFPGRFSGRQFSNSRSEMNVSTLELGDSALYLCASSYRAGEGNEQFFGPGTRLTVL.

The chain links TRBV5-6 to TRBJ2-5; 9 positions match TRBD2. The CDR3 spans 14 residues. J gave up 5 bases and V 4 bases, and 6 bases lay outside the gene matches. Germline values: CDR1 SGHDT, CDR2 YYEEEE. The CDR3 loop reads CASSQRGAGETQYF. CDR3 DNA sequence: TGTGCCAGCAGCCAGCGGGGGGCCGGGGAGACCCAGTACTTC.

The rearrangement joins TRBV21-1 to TRBJ1-3; the D call in the table, TRBD1, was not verified against the DNA. TRBV21-1 is a pseudogene locus. The CDR3 length is 14 residues. In DNA, the CDR3 is TGTGCCAGCAGGGGGACAGGTCCGGGTGACACCATATATTTT. It is translated as CASRGTGPGDTIYF.

This sequence joins TRBV5-4 and TRBJ2-7, with TRBD2 matching over 8 bases. This CDR3 is built from 17 residues. Germline V CDR1 and CDR2: SGHNT, YYREEE (reference sequence). V dropped 0 bases and J dropped 0; count of bases not matched to a gene: 8. CDR3 loop: CASSLAVGGGSSYEQYF. The CDR3 DNA reads TGTGCCAGCAGCTTGGCCGTCGGGGGGGGTTCCTCCTACGAGCAGTACTTC.

The V call is TRBV28, the J call TRBJ1-6; D gene unclear. The CDR3 is 13 amino acids. The germline V gene encodes CDR1 MDHEN and CDR2 SYDVKM. The V and J ends lost 11 bases and 2 bases respectively, with 10 bases between them. The CDR3 region is CAGSSTYNSPLHF. The CDR3 DNA reads as TGTGCCGGGAGCAGTACCTATAATTCACCCCTCCACTTT.